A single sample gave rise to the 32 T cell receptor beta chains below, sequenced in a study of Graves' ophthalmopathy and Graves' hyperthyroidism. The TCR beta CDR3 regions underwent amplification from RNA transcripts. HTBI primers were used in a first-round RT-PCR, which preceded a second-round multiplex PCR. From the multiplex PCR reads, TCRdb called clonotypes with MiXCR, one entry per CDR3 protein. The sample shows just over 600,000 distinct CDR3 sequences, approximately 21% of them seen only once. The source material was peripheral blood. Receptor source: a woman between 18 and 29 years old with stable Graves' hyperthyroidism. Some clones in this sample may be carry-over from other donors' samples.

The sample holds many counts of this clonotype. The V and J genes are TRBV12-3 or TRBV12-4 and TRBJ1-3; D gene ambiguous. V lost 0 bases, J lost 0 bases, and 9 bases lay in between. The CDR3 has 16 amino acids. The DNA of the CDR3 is TGTGCCAGCAGTTTAGCGCGGGCCATCTCTGGAAACACCATATATTTT. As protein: CASSLARAISGNTIYF.

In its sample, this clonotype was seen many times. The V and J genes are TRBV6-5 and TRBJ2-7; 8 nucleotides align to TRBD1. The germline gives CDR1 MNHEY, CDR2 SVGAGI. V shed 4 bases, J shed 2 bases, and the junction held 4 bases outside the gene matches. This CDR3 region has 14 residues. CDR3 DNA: TGTGCCAGCAGTTTCGACAGGGGTCCCTACGAGCAGTACTTC. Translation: CASSFDRGPYEQYF.

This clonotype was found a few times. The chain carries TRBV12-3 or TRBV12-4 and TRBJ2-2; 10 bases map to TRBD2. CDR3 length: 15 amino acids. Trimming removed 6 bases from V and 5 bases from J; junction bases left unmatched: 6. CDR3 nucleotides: TGTGCCAGCAGCCCGGGACTAGCGAGAACCGGGGAGCTGTTTTTT. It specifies CASSPGLARTGELFF.

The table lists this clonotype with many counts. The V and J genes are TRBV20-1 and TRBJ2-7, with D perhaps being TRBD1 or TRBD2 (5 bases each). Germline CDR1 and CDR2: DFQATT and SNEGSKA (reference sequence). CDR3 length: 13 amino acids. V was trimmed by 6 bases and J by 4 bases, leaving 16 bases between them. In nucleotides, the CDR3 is TGCAGTGCAAAGGGACCGGCGTTTTACGAGCAGTACTTC. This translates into CSAKGPAFYEQYF.

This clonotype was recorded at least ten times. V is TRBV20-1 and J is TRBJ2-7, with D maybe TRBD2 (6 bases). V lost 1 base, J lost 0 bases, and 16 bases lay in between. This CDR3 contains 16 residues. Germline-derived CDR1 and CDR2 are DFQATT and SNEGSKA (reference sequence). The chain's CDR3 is CSARGSLAGSSYEQYF. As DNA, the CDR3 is TGCAGTGCTAGAGGATCCCTTGCGGGGAGCTCCTACGAGCAGTACTTC.

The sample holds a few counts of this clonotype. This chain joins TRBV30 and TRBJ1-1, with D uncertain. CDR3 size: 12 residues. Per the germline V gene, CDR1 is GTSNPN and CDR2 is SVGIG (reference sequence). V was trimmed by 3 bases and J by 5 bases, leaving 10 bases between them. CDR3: CAWRGELTEAFF. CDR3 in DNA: TGTGCCTGGAGAGGAGAATTGACTGAAGCTTTCTTT.

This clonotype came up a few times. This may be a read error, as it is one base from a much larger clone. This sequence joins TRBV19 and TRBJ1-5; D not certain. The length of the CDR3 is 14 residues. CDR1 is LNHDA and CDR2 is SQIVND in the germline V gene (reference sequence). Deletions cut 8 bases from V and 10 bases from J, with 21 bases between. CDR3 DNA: TGTGCCAGTCGCCCCCGGGGTGACCCTCACCCCCAGCATTTT. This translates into CASRPRGDPHPQHF.

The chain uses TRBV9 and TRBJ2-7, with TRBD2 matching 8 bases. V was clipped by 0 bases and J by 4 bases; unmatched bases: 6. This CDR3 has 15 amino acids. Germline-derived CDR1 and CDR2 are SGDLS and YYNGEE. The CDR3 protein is CASSVEGTSGYEQYF. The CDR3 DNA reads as TGTGCCAGCAGCGTAGAAGGAACTAGCGGTTACGAGCAGTACTTC.

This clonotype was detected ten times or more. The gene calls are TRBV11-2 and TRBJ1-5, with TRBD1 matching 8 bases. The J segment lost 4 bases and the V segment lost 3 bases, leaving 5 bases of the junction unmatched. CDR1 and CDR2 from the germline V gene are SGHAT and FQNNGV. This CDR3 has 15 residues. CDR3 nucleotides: TGTGCCAGCAGCTTGACGACAGGGGCAAATCAGCCCCAGCATTTT. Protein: CASSLTTGANQPQHF. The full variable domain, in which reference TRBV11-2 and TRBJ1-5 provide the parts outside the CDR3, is EAGVAQSPRYKIIEKRQSVAFWCNPISGHATLYWYQQILGQGPKLLIQFQNNGVVDDSQLPKDRFSAERLKGVDSTLKIQPAKLEDSAVYLCASSLTTGANQPQHFGDGTRLSIL.

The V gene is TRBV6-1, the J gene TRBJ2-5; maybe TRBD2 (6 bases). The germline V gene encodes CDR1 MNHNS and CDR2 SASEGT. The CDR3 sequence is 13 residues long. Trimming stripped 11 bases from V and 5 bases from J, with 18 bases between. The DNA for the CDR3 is TGTGCCTGCGGGACTGGAGGTTTTGAGACCCAGTACTTC. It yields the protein CACGTGGFETQYF.

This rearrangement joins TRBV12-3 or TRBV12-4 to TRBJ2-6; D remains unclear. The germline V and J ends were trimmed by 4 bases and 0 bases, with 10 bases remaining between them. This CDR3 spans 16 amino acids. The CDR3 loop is CASSSRYSSGANVLTF. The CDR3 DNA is TGTGCCAGCAGTTCCCGATATAGCTCTGGGGCCAACGTCCTGACTTTC.

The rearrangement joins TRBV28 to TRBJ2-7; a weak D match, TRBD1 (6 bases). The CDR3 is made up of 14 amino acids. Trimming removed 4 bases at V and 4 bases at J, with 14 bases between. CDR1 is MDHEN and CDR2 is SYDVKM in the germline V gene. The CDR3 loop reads CASSSRGQPYEQYF. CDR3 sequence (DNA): TGTGCCAGCAGTTCCCGAGGACAGCCGTACGAGCAGTACTTC.

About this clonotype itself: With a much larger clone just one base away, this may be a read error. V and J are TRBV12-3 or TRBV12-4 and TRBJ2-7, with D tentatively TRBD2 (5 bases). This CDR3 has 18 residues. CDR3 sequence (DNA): TGTGCCAGCAGTTTCCGGCCCCCTAGTGGAGGACCCTTCGTCGAGCGGTACTTC. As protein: CASSFRPPSGGPFVERYF.

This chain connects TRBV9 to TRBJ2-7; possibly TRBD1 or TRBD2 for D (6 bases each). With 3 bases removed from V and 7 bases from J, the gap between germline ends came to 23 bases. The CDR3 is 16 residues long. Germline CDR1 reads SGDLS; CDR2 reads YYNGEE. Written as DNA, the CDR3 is TGTGCCAGCAGCGCCGTTGGGGGGCCCTTTGAGTATGAGCAGTACTTC. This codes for CASSAVGGPFEYEQYF.

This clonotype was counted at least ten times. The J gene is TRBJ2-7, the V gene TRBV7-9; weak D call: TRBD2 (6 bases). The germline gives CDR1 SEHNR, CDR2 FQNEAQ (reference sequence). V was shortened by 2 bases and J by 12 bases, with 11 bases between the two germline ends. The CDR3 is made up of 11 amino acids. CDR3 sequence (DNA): TGTGCCAGCAGCTTAAACCGGGACTGGTACTTC. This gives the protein CASSLNRDWYF.

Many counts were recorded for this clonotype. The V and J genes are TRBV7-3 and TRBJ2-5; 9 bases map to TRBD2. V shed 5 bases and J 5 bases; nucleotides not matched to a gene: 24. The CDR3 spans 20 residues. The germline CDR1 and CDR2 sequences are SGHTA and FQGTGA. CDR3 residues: CASSPTGPRSGGLTPETQYF. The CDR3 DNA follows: TGTGCCAGCAGCCCAACAGGGCCACGTAGCGGGGGCCTAACGCCGGAGACCCAGTACTTC.

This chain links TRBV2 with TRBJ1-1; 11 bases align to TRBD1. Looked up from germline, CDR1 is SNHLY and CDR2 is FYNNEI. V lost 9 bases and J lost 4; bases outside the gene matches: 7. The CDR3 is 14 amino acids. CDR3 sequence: CARVEGTGGTEAFF. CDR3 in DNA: TGTGCCAGGGTGGAAGGGACAGGGGGCACTGAAGCTTTCTTT.

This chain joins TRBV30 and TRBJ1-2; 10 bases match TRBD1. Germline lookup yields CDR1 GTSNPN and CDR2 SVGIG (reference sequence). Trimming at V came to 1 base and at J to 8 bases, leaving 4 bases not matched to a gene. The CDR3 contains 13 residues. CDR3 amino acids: CAWSDGTGEGYTF. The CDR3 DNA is TGTGCCTGGAGTGACGGGACAGGGGAAGGCTACACCTTC.

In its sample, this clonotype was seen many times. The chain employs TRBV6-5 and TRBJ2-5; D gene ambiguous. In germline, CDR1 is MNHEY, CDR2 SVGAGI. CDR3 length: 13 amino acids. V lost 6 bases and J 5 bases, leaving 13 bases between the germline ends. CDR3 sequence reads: CASRSDTWETQYF. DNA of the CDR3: TGTGCCAGCAGGTCCGACACCTGGGAGACCCAGTACTTC.

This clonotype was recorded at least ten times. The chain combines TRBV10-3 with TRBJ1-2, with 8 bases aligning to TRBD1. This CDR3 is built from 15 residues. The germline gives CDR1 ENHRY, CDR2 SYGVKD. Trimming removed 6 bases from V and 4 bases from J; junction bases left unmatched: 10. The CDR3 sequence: CAIRSTGDPFYGYTF. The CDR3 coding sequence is TGTGCCATCAGATCGACAGGGGACCCCTTCTATGGCTACACCTTC.

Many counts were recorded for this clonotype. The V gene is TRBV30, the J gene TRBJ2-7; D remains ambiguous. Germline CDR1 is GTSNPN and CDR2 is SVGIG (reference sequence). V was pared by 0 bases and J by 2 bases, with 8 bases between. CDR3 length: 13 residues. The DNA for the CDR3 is TGTGCCTGGAGTGTACTACAGCCCTACGAGCAGTACTTC. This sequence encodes CAWSVLQPYEQYF.

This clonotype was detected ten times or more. The CDR3 reads CASSTKTSIKETQYF. Written as DNA, the CDR3 is TGTGCCAGCAGCACAAAGACTAGTATTAAGGAGACCCAGTACTTC. This sequence joins TRBV7-2 and TRBJ2-5, with D perhaps TRBD2 (6 bases). The germline V gene encodes CDR1 SGHTA and CDR2 FQGNSA. This CDR3 has 15 amino acids. V lost 5 bases, J lost 5 bases, and 18 bases lay in between.

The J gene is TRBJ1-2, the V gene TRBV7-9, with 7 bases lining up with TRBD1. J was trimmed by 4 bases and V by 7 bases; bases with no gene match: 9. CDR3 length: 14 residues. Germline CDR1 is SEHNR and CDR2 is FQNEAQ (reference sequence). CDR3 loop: CASTRDSAFYGYTF. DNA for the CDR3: TGTGCCAGCACCCGGGACAGCGCATTCTATGGCTACACCTTC.

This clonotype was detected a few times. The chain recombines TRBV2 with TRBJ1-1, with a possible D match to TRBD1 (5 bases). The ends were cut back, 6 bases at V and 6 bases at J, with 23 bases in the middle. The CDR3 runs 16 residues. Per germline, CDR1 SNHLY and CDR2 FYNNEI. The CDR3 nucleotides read TGTGCCAGCAGGATTGGGGGGGACCCCGGGGTGGCTGAAGCTTTCTTT. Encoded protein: CASRIGGDPGVAEAFF.

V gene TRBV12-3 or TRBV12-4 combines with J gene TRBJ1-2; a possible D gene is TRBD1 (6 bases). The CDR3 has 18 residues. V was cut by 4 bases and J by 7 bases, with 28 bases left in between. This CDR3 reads CASSWAGFRYLGAFGYTF. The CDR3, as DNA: TGTGCCAGCAGTTGGGCAGGGTTTCGCTATTTGGGGGCTTTTGGCTACACCTTC.

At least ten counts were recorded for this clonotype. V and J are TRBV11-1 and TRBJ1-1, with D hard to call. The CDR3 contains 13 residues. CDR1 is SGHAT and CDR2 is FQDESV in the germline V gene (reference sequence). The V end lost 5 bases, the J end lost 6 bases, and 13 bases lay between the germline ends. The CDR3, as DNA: TGTGCCAGCAGCCCCGGGCGCGTGGCTGAAGCTTTCTTT. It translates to CASSPGRVAEAFF. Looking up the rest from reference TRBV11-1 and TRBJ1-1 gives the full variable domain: EAEVAQSPRYKITEKSQAVAFWCDPISGHATLYWYRQILGQGPELLVQFQDESVVDDSQLPKDRFSAERLKGVDSTLKIQPAELGDSAMYLCASSPGRVAEAFFGQGTRLTVV.

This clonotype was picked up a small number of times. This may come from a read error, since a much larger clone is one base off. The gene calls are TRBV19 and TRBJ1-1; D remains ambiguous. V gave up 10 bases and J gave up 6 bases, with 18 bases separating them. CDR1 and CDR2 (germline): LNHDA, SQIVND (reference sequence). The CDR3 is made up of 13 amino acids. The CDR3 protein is CATMGELNSEAFF. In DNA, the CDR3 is TGTGCCACCATGGGCGAATTAAACTCTGAAGCTTTCTTT. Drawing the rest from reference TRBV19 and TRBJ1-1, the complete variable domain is DGGITQSPKYLFRKEGQNVTLSCEQNLNHDAMYWYRQDPGQGLRLIYYSQIVNDFQKGDIAEGYSVSREKKESFPLTVTSAQKNPTAFYLCATMGELNSEAFFGQGTRLTVV.

CDR3 coding DNA: TGTGCCAGCACGAGACAGCAGAACACTGAAGCTTTCTTT. Amino acid sequence: CASTRQQNTEAFF. This rearrangement joins TRBV28 to TRBJ1-1, with D possibly matching TRBD1 (5 bases). The CDR3 has 13 residues. V was pared by 7 bases and J by 1 base, with 10 bases between. CDR1 MDHEN and CDR2 SYDVKM come from the germline V gene.

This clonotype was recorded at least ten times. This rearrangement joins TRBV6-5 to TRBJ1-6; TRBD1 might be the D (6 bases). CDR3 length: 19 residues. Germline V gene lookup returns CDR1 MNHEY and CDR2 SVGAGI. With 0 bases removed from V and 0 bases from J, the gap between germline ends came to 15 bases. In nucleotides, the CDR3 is TGTGCCAGCAGTTACTCGTTGGACAGCACAAGCTCCTATAATTCACCCCTCCACTTT. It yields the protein CASSYSLDSTSSYNSPLHF.

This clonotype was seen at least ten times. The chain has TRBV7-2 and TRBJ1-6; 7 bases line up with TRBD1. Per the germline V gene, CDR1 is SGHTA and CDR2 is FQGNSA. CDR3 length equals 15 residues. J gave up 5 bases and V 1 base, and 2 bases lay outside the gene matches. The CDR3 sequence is CASSLVTGNNSPLHF. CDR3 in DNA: TGTGCCAGCAGCTTAGTGACAGGGAATAATTCACCCCTCCACTTT. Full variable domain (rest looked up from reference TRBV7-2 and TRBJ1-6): GAGVSQSPSNKVTEKGKDVELRCDPISGHTALYWYRQSLGQGLEFLIYFQGNSAPDKSGLPSDRFSAERTGGSVSTLTIQRTQQEDSAVYLCASSLVTGNNSPLHFGNGTRLTVT.

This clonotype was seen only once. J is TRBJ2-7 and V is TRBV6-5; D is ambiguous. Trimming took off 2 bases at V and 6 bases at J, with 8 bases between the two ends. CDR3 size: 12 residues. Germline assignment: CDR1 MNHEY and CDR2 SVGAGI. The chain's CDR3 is CASSYNQFEQYF. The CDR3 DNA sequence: TGTGCCAGCAGTTACAACCAGTTCGAGCAGTACTTC.

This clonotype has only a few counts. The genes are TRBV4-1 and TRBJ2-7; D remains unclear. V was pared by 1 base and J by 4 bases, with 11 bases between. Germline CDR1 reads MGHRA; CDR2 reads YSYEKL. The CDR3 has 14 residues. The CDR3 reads CASSQVLVEYEQYF. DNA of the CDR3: TGCGCCAGCAGCCAAGTACTGGTGGAATACGAGCAGTACTTC.